This record concerns one T cell receptor beta chain sequence. Antigen specificity is unknown. Repertoires were generated with immunoSEQ multiplex PCR, while TCRdb's copy carries only in-frame clones and drops some. The sample lists approximately 830 clones, roughly 90% occurring once. J was trimmed by 2 bases and V by 2 bases; bases with no gene match: 3. The CDR3 is 14 residues long. Looked up from germline, CDR1 is GTSNPN and CDR2 is SVGIG (reference sequence). These data come from a study of chemoradiotherapy in HPV16-positive cancers. Study-level information: Candidate HPV-specific T-cell clones and common TCR motifs came from functional assays in a couple of HPV16-positive patients. Study outcomes and limitations: Non-HPV-specific T cells did not expand in tumors during treatment, whereas candidate HPV-specific clones and E7-related motifs did. HPV-specific T cells were functionally defined from only a couple of HPV16-positive patients.

The starting material was tumor tissue, obtained from a patient who underwent chemoradiotherapy. The sequence was obtained from a human donor with HPV-associated anogenital cancer. The chain employs TRBV30 and TRBJ2-7; 10 bases are shared with TRBD1. CDR3: CAWSLGQGAYEQYF. The CDR3 coding sequence is TGTGCCTGGAGTCTCGGACAGGGGGCCTACGAGCAGTACTTC.